The next 5 T cell receptor beta chains were all read from a single sample in a study of CD8+CD57+ T cells in acquired aplastic anemia. The template for TCR beta VDJ and CDR3 sequence profiling was genomic DNA. TCRdb re-called the reads with MiXCR, one entry per CDR3 protein. The profile covers about 220,000 distinct CDR3 sequences, with approximately 35% appearing a single time and 0.9% to 1.2% taken by the ten largest. Material: sorted CD4+, CD8+, or CD8+CD57+ T cells (not recorded which) from PBMCs. These receptors were obtained from a human donor in good health, serving as a control.

This clonotype occurred a few times. The V gene is TRBV11-2, the J gene TRBJ2-1; TRBD2 agrees at 13 bases. Unmatched junction bases numbered 4, after V lost 5 bases and J lost 9 bases. Germline V lookup: CDR1 SGHAT, CDR2 FQNNGV. The CDR3 has 14 amino acids. Here the CDR3 reads CASSPGLAGFEQFF. In DNA form, the CDR3 reads TGTGCCAGCAGCCCGGGACTAGCGGGATTTGAGCAGTTCTTC.

The rearrangement joins TRBV7-6 to TRBJ2-7; 7 bases align to TRBD1. V lost 0 bases to trimming and J lost 3 bases; unmatched junction nucleotides: 5. Germline CDR1 reads SGHVS; CDR2 reads FNYEAQ. The CDR3 runs 15 residues. Here the CDR3 reads CASSLAGTANYEQYV. The DNA of the CDR3 is TGTGCCAGCAGCTTAGCCGGGACAGCGAACTACGAGCAGTACGTC.

The table lists this clonotype with a few counts. This may stem from a read error, because a much larger clone lies one nucleotide away. The chain joins TRBV10-3 to TRBJ2-2; D might be TRBD2 (6 bases). From germline, CDR1 is ENHRY and CDR2 SYGVKD. This CDR3 has 14 residues. The CDR3 protein is CDIVGDLNTGELFF. The CDR3 DNA sequence: TGTGACATCGTCGGGGACTTGAACACCGGGGAGCTGTTTTTT.

Notes on this clonotype: A much larger clone differs by one base, so this may be a read error. This rearrangement joins TRBV10-3 to TRBJ2-7; D ambiguous. Germline loops: CDR1 ENHRY, CDR2 SYGVKD. The CDR3 spans 11 residues. Trimming shortened V by 10 bases and J by 3 bases, and 10 bases separated the two germline ends. The CDR3 nucleotides read TGTGCCACCTCGACCCTCTACGAGCAGTACTTC. Protein product: CATSTLYEQYF.

This clonotype appeared a single time. The chain links TRBV24-1 to TRBJ2-1; D is ambiguous. With 6 bases removed from V and 3 bases from J, the gap between germline ends came to 8 bases. The V gene's germline CDR1 is KGHDR and CDR2 SFDVKD. The CDR3 consists of 13 residues. CDR3 residues: CATSSGSYNEQFF. The CDR3 DNA follows: TGTGCCACCAGTTCAGGCAGCTACAATGAGCAGTTCTTC.